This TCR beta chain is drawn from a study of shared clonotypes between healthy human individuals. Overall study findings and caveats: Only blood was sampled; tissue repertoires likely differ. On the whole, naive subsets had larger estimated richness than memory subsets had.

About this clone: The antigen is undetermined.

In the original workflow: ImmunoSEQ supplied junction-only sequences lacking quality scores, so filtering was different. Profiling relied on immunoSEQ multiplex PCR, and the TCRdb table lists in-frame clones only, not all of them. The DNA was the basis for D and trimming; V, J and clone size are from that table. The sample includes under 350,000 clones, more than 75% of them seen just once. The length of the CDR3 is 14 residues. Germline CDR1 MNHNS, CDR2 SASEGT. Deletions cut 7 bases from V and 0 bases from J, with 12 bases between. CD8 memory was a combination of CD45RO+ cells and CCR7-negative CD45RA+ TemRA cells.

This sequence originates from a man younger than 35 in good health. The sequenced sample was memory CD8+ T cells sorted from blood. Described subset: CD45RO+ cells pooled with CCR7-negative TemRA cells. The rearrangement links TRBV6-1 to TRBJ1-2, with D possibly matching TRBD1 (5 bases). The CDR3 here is CASTRRGANYGYTF. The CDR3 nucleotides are TGTGCCAGCACCCGACGGGGGGCTAACTATGGCTACACCTTC.